Listed here are 5 T cell receptor beta chains from one sample, sequenced in a study of shared clonotypes between healthy human individuals. Only in-frame clones appear in the TCRdb table, and some are missing; sequencing was by immunoSEQ multiplex PCR. The sample consists of some 1.1 million clones, about 72% of them appearing once. The sample comprised memory CD4+ T cells from PBMCs. Subset described: CD45RA-negative fraction. Receptors were obtained from a man between 18 and 35 years old in good health. Some clones in this sample may be carry-over from other donors' samples.

The CDR3 DNA is TGCGCCAGCAGCTTTGAGGACTATGGCTACACCTTC. Translating it yields CASSFEDYGYTF. The genes are TRBV5-1 and TRBJ1-2, with D uncertain. Germline V gives CDR1 SGHRS, CDR2 YFSETQ. The CDR3 extends over 12 amino acids. Trimming cost V 2 bases and J 3 bases, with 5 bases left between them.

The chain uses TRBV19 and TRBJ1-4; D not certain. V was cut by 4 bases and J by 1 base, with 7 bases left in between. Germline CDR1 and CDR2: LNHDA and SQIVND (reference sequence). The length of the CDR3 is 14 residues. DNA for the CDR3: TGTGCCAGTAGTAGGTGGCGAACTAATGAAAAACTGTTTTTT. Translation: CASSRWRTNEKLFF.

The chain is built from TRBV18 and TRBJ2-5; D gene uncertain. V lost 2 bases, J lost 4 bases, and 11 bases lay in between. The germline gives CDR1 KGHSH, CDR2 LQKENI. This CDR3 region has 14 residues. The CDR3 coding sequence is TGTGCCAGCTCACCATCCAACAATCGAGAGACCCAGTACTTC. It yields the protein CASSPSNNRETQYF.

This chain uses TRBV5-1 with TRBJ2-3, with 10 bases that match TRBD2. J was trimmed by 2 bases and V by 0 bases; bases with no gene match: 3. The germline gives CDR1 SGHRS, CDR2 YFSETQ. The CDR3 runs 16 residues. The CDR3 sequence: CASSLVAGGLTDTQYF. CDR3 sequence (DNA): TGCGCCAGCAGCTTGGTAGCGGGAGGCCTCACAGATACGCAGTATTTT.

The genes are TRBV28 and TRBJ2-5, with 7 bases aligning to TRBD1. The CDR3 contains 14 residues. Per the germline V gene, CDR1 is MDHEN and CDR2 is SYDVKM. V shed 4 bases and J 5 bases; nucleotides not matched to a gene: 7. CDR3 DNA: TGTGCCAGCAGTTCCGACAGGGTTCGGGAGACCCAGTACTTC. The encoded protein is CASSSDRVRETQYF.